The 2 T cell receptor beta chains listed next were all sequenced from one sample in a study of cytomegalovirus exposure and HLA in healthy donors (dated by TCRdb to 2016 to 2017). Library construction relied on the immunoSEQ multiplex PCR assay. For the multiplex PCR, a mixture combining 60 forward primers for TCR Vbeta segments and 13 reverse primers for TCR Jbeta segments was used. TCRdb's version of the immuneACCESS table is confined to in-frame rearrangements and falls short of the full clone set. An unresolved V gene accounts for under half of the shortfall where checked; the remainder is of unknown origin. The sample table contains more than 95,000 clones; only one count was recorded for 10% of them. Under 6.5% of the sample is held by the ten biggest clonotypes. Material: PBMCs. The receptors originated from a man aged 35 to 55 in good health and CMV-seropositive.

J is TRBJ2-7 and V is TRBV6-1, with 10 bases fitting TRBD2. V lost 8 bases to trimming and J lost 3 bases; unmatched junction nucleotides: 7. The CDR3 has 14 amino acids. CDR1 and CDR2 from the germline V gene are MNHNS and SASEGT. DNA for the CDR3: TGTGCCAGCTCTAGCGGGAGTGCTATCTACGAGCAGTACTTC. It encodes CASSSGSAIYEQYF.

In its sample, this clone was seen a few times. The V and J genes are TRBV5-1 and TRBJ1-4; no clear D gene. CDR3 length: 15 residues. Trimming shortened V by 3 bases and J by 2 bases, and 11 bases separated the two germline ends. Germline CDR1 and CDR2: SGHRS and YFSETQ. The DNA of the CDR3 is TGCGCCAGCAGCTCAGAGGGAAGCACTAATGAAAAACTGTTTTTT. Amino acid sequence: CASSSEGSTNEKLFF.